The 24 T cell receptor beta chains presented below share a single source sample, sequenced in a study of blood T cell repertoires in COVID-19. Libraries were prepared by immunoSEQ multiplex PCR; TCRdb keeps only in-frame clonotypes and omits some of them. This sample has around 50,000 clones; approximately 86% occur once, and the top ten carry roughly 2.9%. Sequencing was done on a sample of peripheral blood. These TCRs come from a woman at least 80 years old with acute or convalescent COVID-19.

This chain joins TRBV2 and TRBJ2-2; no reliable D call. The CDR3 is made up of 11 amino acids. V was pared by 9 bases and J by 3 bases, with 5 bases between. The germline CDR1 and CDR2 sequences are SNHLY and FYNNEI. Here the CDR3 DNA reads TGTGCCAGTTCTTACACCGGGGAGCTGTTTTTT. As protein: CASSYTGELFF. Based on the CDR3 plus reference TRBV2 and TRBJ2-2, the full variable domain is EPEVTQTPSHQVTQMGQEVILRCVPISNHLYFYWYRQILGQKVEFLVSFYNNEISEKSEIFDDQFSVERPDGSNFTLKIRSTKLEDSAMYFCASSYTGELFFGEGSRLTVL.

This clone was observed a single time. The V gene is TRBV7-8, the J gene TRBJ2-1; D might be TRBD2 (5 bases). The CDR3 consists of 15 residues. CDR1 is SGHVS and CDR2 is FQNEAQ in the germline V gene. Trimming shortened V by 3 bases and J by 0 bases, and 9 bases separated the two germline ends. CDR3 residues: CASSFDGISYNEQFF. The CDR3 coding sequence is TGTGCCAGCAGCTTCGACGGGATCTCCTACAATGAGCAGTTCTTC.

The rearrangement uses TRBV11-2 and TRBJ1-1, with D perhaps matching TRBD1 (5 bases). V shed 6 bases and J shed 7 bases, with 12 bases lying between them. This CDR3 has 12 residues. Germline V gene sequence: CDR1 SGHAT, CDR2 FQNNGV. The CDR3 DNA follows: TGTGCCAGCAGGTTTAGTAGGGGTGAAGCTTTCTTT. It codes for CASRFSRGEAFF.

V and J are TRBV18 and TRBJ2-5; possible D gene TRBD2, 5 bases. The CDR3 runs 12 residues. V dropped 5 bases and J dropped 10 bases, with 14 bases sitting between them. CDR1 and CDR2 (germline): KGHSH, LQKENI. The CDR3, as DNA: TGTGCCAGCTCAGATGGGAATGAGGGCCAGTACTTC. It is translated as CASSDGNEGQYF.

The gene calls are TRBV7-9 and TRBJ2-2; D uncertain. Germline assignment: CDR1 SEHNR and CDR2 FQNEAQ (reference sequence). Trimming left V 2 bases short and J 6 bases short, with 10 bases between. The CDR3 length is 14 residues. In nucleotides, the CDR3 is TGTGCCAGCAGCTTATTCCGACGGGCCGGGGAGCTGTTTTTT. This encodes CASSLFRRAGELFF.

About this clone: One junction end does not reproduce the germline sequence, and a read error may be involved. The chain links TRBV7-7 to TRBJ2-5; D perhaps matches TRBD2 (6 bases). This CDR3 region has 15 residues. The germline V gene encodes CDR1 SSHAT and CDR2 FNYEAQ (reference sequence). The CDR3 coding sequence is TGTGCTAGCAGCTCGTCGCGGGGCATCCAAGAGACCCAGTACTTC. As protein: CASSSSRGIQETQYF.

The CDR3 DNA follows: TGTGCCAGCAGCCAAGTAGGCGCGGGGGGGTACAATGAGCAGTTCTTC. Translated, it gives CASSQVGAGGYNEQFF. The chain is built from TRBV3-1 (or the pseudogene TRBV3-2) and TRBJ2-1; TRBD2 aligns across 9 bases. The CDR3 loop spans 16 amino acids. Unmatched junction bases numbered 5, after V lost 1 base and J lost 4 bases. Looked up from germline, CDR1 is LGHDT and CDR2 is YNNKEL (reference sequence).

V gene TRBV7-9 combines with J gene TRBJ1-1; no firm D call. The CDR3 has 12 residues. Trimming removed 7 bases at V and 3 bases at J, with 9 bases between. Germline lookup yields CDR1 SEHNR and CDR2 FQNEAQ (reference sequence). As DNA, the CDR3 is TGTGCCAGCATCCAAGAGGACACTGAAGCTTTCTTT. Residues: CASIQEDTEAFF.

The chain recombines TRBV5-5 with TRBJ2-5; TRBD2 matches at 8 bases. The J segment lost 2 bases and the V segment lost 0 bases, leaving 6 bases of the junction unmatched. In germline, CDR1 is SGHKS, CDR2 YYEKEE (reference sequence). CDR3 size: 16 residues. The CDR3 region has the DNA TGTGCCAGCAGCTTGGCTAGCGGGTTTCGACAAGAGACCCAGTACTTC. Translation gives CASSLASGFRQETQYF.

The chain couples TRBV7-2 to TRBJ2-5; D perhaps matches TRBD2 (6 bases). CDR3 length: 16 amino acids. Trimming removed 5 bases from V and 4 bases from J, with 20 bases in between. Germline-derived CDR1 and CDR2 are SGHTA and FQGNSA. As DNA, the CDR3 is TGTGCCAGCAGCCCCCAGTGGGGGGTCGTAAGAGAGACCCAGTACTTC. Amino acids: CASSPQWGVVRETQYF.

The CDR3 loop reads CAWSWDSYNEQFF. Written as DNA, the CDR3 is TGTGCCTGGAGCTGGGACTCTTACAATGAGCAGTTCTTC. The rearrangement uses TRBV30 and TRBJ2-1; the D gene is possibly TRBD2 (6 bases). Trimming removed 3 bases at V and 4 bases at J, with 10 bases between. Germline assignment: CDR1 GTSNPN and CDR2 SVGIG (reference sequence). This CDR3 has 13 amino acids. The variable domain in full, completed from reference TRBV30 and TRBJ2-1, reads SQTIHQWPATLVQPVGSPLSLECTVEGTSNPNLYWYRQAAGRGLQLLFYSVGIGQISSEVPQNLSASRPQDRQFILSSKKLLLSDSGFYLCAWSWDSYNEQFFGPGTRLTVL.

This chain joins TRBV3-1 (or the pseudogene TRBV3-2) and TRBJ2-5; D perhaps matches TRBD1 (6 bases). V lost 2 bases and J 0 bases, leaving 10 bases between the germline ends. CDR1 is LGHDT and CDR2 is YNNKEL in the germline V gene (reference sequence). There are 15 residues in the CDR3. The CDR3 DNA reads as TGTGCCAGCAGCCAATCCGGGACACACCAAGAGACCCAGTACTTC. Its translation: CASSQSGTHQETQYF.

CDR3 in amino acids: CSVAGTTSPPVADTQYF. CDR3 bases: TGCAGCGTCGCCGGGACTACTTCGCCTCCTGTCGCTGATACGCAGTATTTT. The chain has TRBV29-1 and TRBJ2-3, with 7 bases identical to TRBD2. Germline V lookup: CDR1 SQVTM, CDR2 ANQGSEA. This CDR3 has 17 residues. V lost 6 bases to trimming and J lost 6 bases; unmatched junction nucleotides: 21.

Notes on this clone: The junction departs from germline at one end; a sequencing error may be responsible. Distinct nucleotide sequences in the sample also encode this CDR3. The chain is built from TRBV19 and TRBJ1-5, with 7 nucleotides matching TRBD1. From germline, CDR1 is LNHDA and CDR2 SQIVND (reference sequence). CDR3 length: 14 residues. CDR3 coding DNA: TGTGCCAGCAGTAACCGGGACAGAAGCCAGCCCCAGCATTTT. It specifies CASSNRDRSQPQHF. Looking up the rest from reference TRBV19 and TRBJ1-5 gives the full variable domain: DGGITQSPKYLFRKEGQNVTLSCEQNLNHDAMYWYRQDPGQGLRLIYYSQIVNDFQKGDIAEGYSVSREKKESFPLTVTSAQKNPTAFYLCASSNRDRSQPQHFGDGTRLSIL.

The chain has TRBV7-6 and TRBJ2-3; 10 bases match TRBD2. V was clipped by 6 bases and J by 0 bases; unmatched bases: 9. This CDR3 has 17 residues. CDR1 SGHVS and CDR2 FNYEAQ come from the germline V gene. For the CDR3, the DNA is TGTGCCAGCAGTCCGGTATCACTAGCGGGGAGCACAGATACGCAGTATTTT. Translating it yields CASSPVSLAGSTDTQYF.

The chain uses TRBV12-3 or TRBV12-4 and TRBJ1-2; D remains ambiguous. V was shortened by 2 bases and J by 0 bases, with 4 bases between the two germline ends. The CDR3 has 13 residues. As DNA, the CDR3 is TGTGCCAGCAGTTTACAGACTAACTATGGCTACACCTTC. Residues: CASSLQTNYGYTF.

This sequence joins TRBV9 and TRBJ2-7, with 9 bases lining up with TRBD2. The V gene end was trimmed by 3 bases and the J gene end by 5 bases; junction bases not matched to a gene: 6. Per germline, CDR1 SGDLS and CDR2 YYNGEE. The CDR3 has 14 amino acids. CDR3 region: CASSAGTSNDEQYF. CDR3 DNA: TGTGCCAGCAGCGCCGGGACTAGCAATGACGAGCAGTACTTC.

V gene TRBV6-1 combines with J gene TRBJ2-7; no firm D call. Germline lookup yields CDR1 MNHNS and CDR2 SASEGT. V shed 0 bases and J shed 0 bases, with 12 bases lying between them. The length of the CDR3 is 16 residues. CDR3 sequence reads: CASSEAGDWSSYEQYF. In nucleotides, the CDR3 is TGTGCCAGCAGTGAAGCCGGCGACTGGAGCTCCTACGAGCAGTACTTC.

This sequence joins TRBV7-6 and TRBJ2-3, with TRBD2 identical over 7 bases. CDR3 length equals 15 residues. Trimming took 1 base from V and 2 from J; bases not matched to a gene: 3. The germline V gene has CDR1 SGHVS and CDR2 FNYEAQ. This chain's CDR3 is CASSLGGGATDTQYF. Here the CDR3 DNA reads TGTGCCAGCAGCTTAGGGGGGGGAGCCACAGATACGCAGTATTTT.

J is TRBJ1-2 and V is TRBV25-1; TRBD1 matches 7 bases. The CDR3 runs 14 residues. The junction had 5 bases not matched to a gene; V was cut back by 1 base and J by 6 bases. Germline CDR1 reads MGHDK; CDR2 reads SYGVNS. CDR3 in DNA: TGTGCCAGCAGTGAATTCCCGCAGGGGGATGGCTACACCTTC. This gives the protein CASSEFPQGDGYTF.

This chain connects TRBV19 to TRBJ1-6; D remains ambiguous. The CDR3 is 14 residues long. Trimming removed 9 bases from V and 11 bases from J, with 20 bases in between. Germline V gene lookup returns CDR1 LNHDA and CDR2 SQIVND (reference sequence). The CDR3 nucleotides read TGTGCCAGCAAGCGGGGATCGGTCGGAGCACCCCTCCACTTT. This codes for CASKRGSVGAPLHF.

CDR3 sequence: CASSLDRSGYTF. The CDR3 DNA follows: TGTGCCAGCAGCTTGGATAGGAGCGGCTACACCTTC. The chain combines TRBV5-4 with TRBJ1-2; D not resolved. The CDR3 has 12 amino acids. From germline, CDR1 is SGHNT and CDR2 YYREEE (reference sequence). V was cut by 0 bases and J by 8 bases, with 8 bases left in between.

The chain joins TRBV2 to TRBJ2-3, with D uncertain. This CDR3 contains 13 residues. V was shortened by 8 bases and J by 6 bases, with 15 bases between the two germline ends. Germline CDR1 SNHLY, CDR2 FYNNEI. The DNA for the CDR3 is TGTGCCAGCCAACCCAAAGAGAGGGATACGCAGTATTTT. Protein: CASQPKERDTQYF.

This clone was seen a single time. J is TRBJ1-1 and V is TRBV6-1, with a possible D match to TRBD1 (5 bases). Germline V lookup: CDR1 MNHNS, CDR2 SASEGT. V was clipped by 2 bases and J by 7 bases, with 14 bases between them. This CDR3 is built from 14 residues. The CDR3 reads CASSELEWGVEAFF. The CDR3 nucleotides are TGTGCCAGCAGTGAACTCGAATGGGGGGTTGAAGCTTTCTTT.